This passage covers 12 T cell receptor beta chains from one sample sequenced in a study of CD8 T cells in Susac syndrome. Reverse transcription of about 0.45 to 1 ug RNA used random hexamers. TCRdb reprocessed the immunoSEQ multiplex PCR reads via MiXCR and lists one record per CDR3 protein. The table records 100,000 to 150,000 distinct CDR3 sequences, just under 95% of them present only once. Sequenced input: CD4+ T cells from PBMCs. Receptor source: a human donor in good health.

The chain uses TRBV7-9 and TRBJ2-1; D perhaps matches TRBD2 (6 bases). V was shortened by 4 bases and J by 5 bases, with 15 bases between the two germline ends. Germline V lookup: CDR1 SEHNR, CDR2 FQNEAQ (reference sequence). The CDR3 loop spans 15 amino acids. CDR3 amino acids: CASSSPERVDNEQFF. The CDR3 DNA sequence: TGTGCCAGCAGCTCCCCCGAGCGGGTTGACAATGAGCAGTTCTTC.

The chain has TRBV6-2 or TRBV6-3 and TRBJ2-7; 9 nucleotides align to TRBD2. CDR1 is MNHEY, CDR2 SVGEGT, per germline. The CDR3 is made up of 13 amino acids. V shed 5 bases and J 9 bases; nucleotides not matched to a gene: 8. CDR3 loop: CASSQRLAVAQYF. Written as DNA, the CDR3 is TGTGCCAGCAGTCAGCGACTAGCGGTAGCGCAGTACTTC.

In DNA form, the CDR3 reads TGCAGTGCTAGAGAGTGGGACAGGGGCCAAAACATTCAGTACTTC. Protein product: CSAREWDRGQNIQYF. The chain couples TRBV20-1 to TRBJ2-4, with TRBD1 matching over 10 bases. CDR1 and CDR2 (germline): DFQATT, SNEGSKA (reference sequence). The CDR3 is made up of 15 amino acids. Trimming at V came to 0 bases and at J to 5 bases, leaving 4 bases not matched to a gene.

The chain joins TRBV5-1 to TRBJ2-5; 7 bases agree with TRBD2. The CDR3 spans 16 residues. Germline V gives CDR1 SGHRS, CDR2 YFSETQ. V lost 3 bases to trimming and J lost 2 bases; unmatched junction nucleotides: 10. The CDR3 coding sequence is TGCGCCAGCAGCTCTAATGGCGGGAGCATACAAGAGACCCAGTACTTC. Its protein is CASSSNGGSIQETQYF.

The chain uses TRBV5-1 and TRBJ1-3; TRBD1 aligns across 10 bases. Germline V lookup: CDR1 SGHRS, CDR2 YFSETQ. V was pared by 7 bases and J by 2 bases, with 3 bases of the junction left unmatched. This CDR3 has 14 amino acids. Written as DNA, the CDR3 is TGCGCCAGCTGGGACAGGGGAGCTGGAAACACCATATATTTT. Translated, it gives CASWDRGAGNTIYF.

This chain joins TRBV2 and TRBJ2-4; 7 bases match TRBD2. The CDR3 length is 15 residues. CDR1 is SNHLY and CDR2 is FYNNEI in the germline V gene. V was clipped by 2 bases and J by 6 bases; unmatched bases: 7. The CDR3 is CASSETGGERNIQYF. In nucleotides, the CDR3 is TGTGCCAGCAGTGAAACGGGAGGAGAACGAAACATTCAGTACTTC.

The V and J genes are TRBV7-8 and TRBJ2-6; 12 bases are a match to TRBD2. The CDR3 loop spans 18 amino acids. V was clipped by 3 bases and J by 1 base; unmatched bases: 4. The V gene's germline CDR1 is SGHVS and CDR2 FQNEAQ. CDR3 protein: CASSLRLAGASGANVLTF. In nucleotides, the CDR3 is TGTGCCAGCAGCTTGAGACTAGCGGGAGCATCTGGGGCCAACGTCCTGACTTTC.

The chain employs TRBV7-9 and TRBJ2-2, with 9 bases fitting TRBD2. The germline CDR1 and CDR2 sequences are SEHNR and FQNEAQ (reference sequence). Trimming at V came to 3 bases and at J to 1 base, leaving 3 bases not matched to a gene. The CDR3 spans 16 residues. CDR3 in DNA: TGTGCCAGCAGCTTGGCGACTAGCGGGAACACCGGGGAGCTGTTTTTT. Translation gives CASSLATSGNTGELFF.

The genes are TRBV20-1 and TRBJ1-5; D is unresolved. This CDR3 comprises 13 residues. With 3 bases removed from V and 3 bases from J, the gap between germline ends came to 9 bases. CDR1 and CDR2 (germline): DFQATT, SNEGSKA (reference sequence). As DNA, the CDR3 is TGCAGTGCTAGTTTGGAGTTCAATCAGCCCCAGCATTTT. This sequence encodes CSASLEFNQPQHF.

The J gene is TRBJ2-6, the V gene TRBV12-3 or TRBV12-4; TRBD1 might be the D (6 bases). The CDR3 contains 15 residues. Trimming took 3 bases from V and 2 from J, leaving 8 bases between them. DNA of the CDR3: TGTGCCAGCAGTTTCGACAGGACTGGGGCCAACGTCCTGACTTTC. It codes for CASSFDRTGANVLTF.

The rearrangement uses TRBV19 and TRBJ2-5, with TRBD1 identical over 10 bases. V gave up 6 bases and J gave up 5 bases; unmatched junction bases: 9. Per germline, CDR1 LNHDA and CDR2 SQIVND (reference sequence). The CDR3 loop spans 15 amino acids. Here the CDR3 DNA reads TGTGCCAGTAGACCCAAGACAGGGGGCATGGAGACCCAGTACTTC. Its translation: CASRPKTGGMETQYF. The whole variable domain, remainder taken from reference TRBV19 and TRBJ2-5, is DGGITQSPKYLFRKEGQNVTLSCEQNLNHDAMYWYRQDPGQGLRLIYYSQIVNDFQKGDIAEGYSVSREKKESFPLTVTSAQKNPTAFYLCASRPKTGGMETQYFGPGTRLLVL.

The rearrangement links TRBV5-1 to TRBJ2-2, with D perhaps matching TRBD2 (6 bases). The CDR3 is 14 residues long. Trimming cost V 4 bases and J 2 bases, with 9 bases left between them. Germline CDR1 is SGHRS and CDR2 is YFSETQ. In DNA form, the CDR3 reads TGCGCCAGCAGCGAAGGACTAAACACCGGGGAGCTGTTTTTT. As protein: CASSEGLNTGELFF. Full variable domain (missing parts from reference TRBV5-1 and TRBJ2-2): KAGVTQTPRYLIKTRGQQVTLSCSPISGHRSVSWYQQTPGQGLQFLFEYFSETQRNKGNFPGRFSGRQFSNSRSEMNVSTLELGDSALYLCASSEGLNTGELFFGEGSRLTVL.